This T cell receptor (beta chain) stems from a study of shared clonotypes between healthy human individuals. Study-level results: Investigators collected only blood, and repertoires in tissues likely differ.

All donors qualified as healthy HIV-negative adults and had experienced no recent acute infections or vaccinations. The CDR3 contains 12 residues. Germline CDR1 is MGHDK and CDR2 is SYGVNS. Repertoires were generated with immunoSEQ multiplex PCR, while TCRdb's copy carries only in-frame clones and drops some. The sample yields nearly 1,000,000 clones, more than 75% seen once. Turning to this clone: As yet, its antigen is unknown.

The chain joins TRBV25-1 to TRBJ2-5, with a weak D call TRBD2 (5 bases). Sequenced sample: memory CD4+ T cells sorted from blood. As to subset: CD45RA-negative fraction. This receptor was taken from a man aged 18 to 35 in good health. The DNA for the CDR3 is TGTGCGGCGGGCAGCCCTCAAGAGACCCAGTACTTC. Its protein product is CAAGSPQETQYF.